This is a list of T cell receptor beta chains from one sample in a study of OX40 agonist ivuxolimab in advanced cancers. Sequencing used immunoSEQ multiplex PCR; TCRdb keeps in-frame clones, though not all of them. The sample has around 76,000 clones; about 89% are singletons. The sample in question was CD4+ or CD8+ T cells sorted from blood, obtained in a trial of the OX40 agonist ivuxolimab. These receptors came from an adult with an advanced solid tumor such as melanoma, head and neck, liver or kidney cancer. The CDR3 runs from the conserved cysteine through the conserved F or W. The order of the fields is V gene, clone size, D gene, J gene, CDR3 protein, CDR3 DNA. D genes are given only for firm matches. Expanded clones are given a class, and other clones once, few, many or no size at all.

v_call: TRBV7-8; clone_size: -; d_call: -; j_call: TRBJ2-5; cdr3_aa: CASSLALATKTQYF; cdr3_nt: TGTGCCAGCAGCTTAGCTCTAGCAACTAAGACCCAGTACTTC
v_call: TRBV7-9; clone_size: -; d_call: -; j_call: TRBJ1-4; cdr3_aa: CASSLGGQNEKLFF; cdr3_nt: TGTGCCAGCAGCTTAGGGGGCCAGAATGAAAAACTGTTTTTT
v_call: TRBV18; clone_size: -; d_call: -; j_call: TRBJ1-3; cdr3_aa: CASSPSGGLAGNTIYF; cdr3_nt: TGTGCCAGCTCACCCTCCGGGGGGCTCGCTGGAAACACCATATATTTT
v_call: TRBV5-6; clone_size: -; d_call: TRBD1; j_call: TRBJ1-6; cdr3_aa: CASSWGQGDSPLHF; cdr3_nt: TGTGCCAGCAGCTGGGGACAGGGGGATTCACCCCTCCACTTT
v_call: TRBV9; clone_size: -; d_call: TRBD2; j_call: TRBJ2-6; cdr3_aa: CASSVPRGGQQSSGANVLTF; cdr3_nt: TGTGCCAGCAGCGTTCCCCGGGGGGGGCAGCAGAGCTCTGGGGCCAACGTCCTGACTTTC
v_call: TRBV6-6; clone_size: -; d_call: -; j_call: TRBJ2-5; cdr3_aa: CASSYSGNQETQYF; cdr3_nt: TGTGCCAGCAGTTACTCGGGCAACCAAGAGACCCAGTACTTC
v_call: TRBV5-1; clone_size: -; d_call: -; j_call: TRBJ2-2; cdr3_aa: CASSLAPGEVGELFF; cdr3_nt: TGCGCCAGCAGCTTGGCCCCGGGAGAGGTCGGGGAGCTGTTTTTT
v_call: TRBV6-5; clone_size: -; d_call: TRBD2; j_call: TRBJ2-2; cdr3_aa: CASSLTSGRTGELFF; cdr3_nt: TGTGCCAGCAGTCTGACTAGCGGGAGGACCGGGGAGCTGTTTTTT
v_call: TRBV7-9; clone_size: -; d_call: -; j_call: TRBJ2-1; cdr3_aa: CASRAVHNEQFF; cdr3_nt: TGTGCCAGCAGGGCAGTACACAATGAGCAGTTCTTC
v_call: TRBV5-4; clone_size: -; d_call: -; j_call: TRBJ2-7; cdr3_aa: CASSLSADRSSYEQYF; cdr3_nt: TGTGCCAGCAGCTTGTCAGCAGACCGGAGCTCCTACGAGCAGTACTTC
v_call: TRBV19; clone_size: -; d_call: -; j_call: TRBJ2-5; cdr3_aa: CASSNALGRVKETQYF; cdr3_nt: TGTGCCAGTAGTAATGCGTTAGGACGGGTAAAAGAGACCCAGTACTTC
v_call: TRBV6-1; clone_size: -; d_call: -; j_call: TRBJ1-5; cdr3_aa: CASSEYRVGGNNQPQHF; cdr3_nt: TGTGCCAGCAGTGAATATCGTGTAGGGGGAAACAATCAGCCCCAGCATTTT
v_call: TRBV6-1; clone_size: once; d_call: TRBD2; j_call: TRBJ2-7; cdr3_aa: CASNPSGIYEQYF; cdr3_nt: TGTGCCAGCAACCCTAGCGGGATCTACGAGCAGTACTTC
v_call: TRBV27; clone_size: -; d_call: -; j_call: TRBJ2-2; cdr3_aa: CASRSGSNTGELFF; cdr3_nt: TGTGCCAGCAGGAGCGGGTCGAACACCGGGGAGCTGTTTTTT
v_call: TRBV28; clone_size: -; d_call: TRBD1; j_call: TRBJ1-2; cdr3_aa: CASSQPGDSADYGYTF; cdr3_nt: TGTGCCAGCTCACAACCCGGGGACAGTGCCGACTATGGCTACACCTTC
v_call: TRBV4-1; clone_size: -; d_call: TRBD2; j_call: TRBJ2-7; cdr3_aa: CASSQDLTGLAGVGPGF; cdr3_nt: TGCGCCAGCAGCCAAGATCTAACGGGACTAGCGGGAGTGGGGCCGGGATTC
v_call: TRBV10-1; clone_size: -; d_call: -; j_call: TRBJ2-7; cdr3_aa: CASSEFGDSTSNEQYF; cdr3_nt: TGCGCCAGCAGTGAGTTTGGGGACTCCACATCCAACGAGCAGTACTTC
v_call: TRBV25-1; clone_size: -; d_call: -; j_call: TRBJ2-5; cdr3_aa: CASSDTLLETQYF; cdr3_nt: TGTGCCAGCAGTGACACGTTATTAGAGACCCAGTACTTC
v_call: TRBV6-5; clone_size: once; d_call: -; j_call: TRBJ2-2; cdr3_aa: CASSYRAGRPTGELFF; cdr3_nt: TGTGCCAGCAGTTACCGGGCGGGGCGCCCCACCGGGGAGCTGTTTTTT
v_call: TRBV27; clone_size: -; d_call: TRBD2; j_call: TRBJ2-7; cdr3_aa: CASSTGTRLYEQYF; cdr3_nt: TGTGCCAGCAGTACCGGGACTAGACTTTACGAGCAGTACTTC
v_call: TRBV7-9; clone_size: -; d_call: -; j_call: TRBJ2-7; cdr3_aa: CASSLDWTDSYEQYF; cdr3_nt: TGTGCCAGCAGCCTCGACTGGACAGACAGCTACGAGCAGTACTTC
v_call: TRBV7-9; clone_size: -; d_call: TRBD2; j_call: TRBJ2-5; cdr3_aa: CASSSLAAGGETQYF; cdr3_nt: TGTGCCAGCAGCTCCTTGGCGGCCGGGGGGGAGACCCAGTACTTC
v_call: TRBV6-1; clone_size: few; d_call: -; j_call: TRBJ1-1; cdr3_aa: CATNQAFF; cdr3_nt: TGTGCCACCAACCAAGCTTTCTTT
v_call: TRBV7-9; clone_size: once; d_call: -; j_call: TRBJ2-6; cdr3_aa: CASSLTPAGANVLTF; cdr3_nt: TGTGCCAGCAGCTTAACACCAGCTGGGGCCAACGTCCTGACTTTC
v_call: TRBV18; clone_size: -; d_call: TRBD1; j_call: TRBJ1-2; cdr3_aa: CASSSRQGDYGYTF; cdr3_nt: TGTGCCAGCTCATCTAGACAGGGCGACTATGGCTACACCTTC
v_call: TRBV5-1; clone_size: -; d_call: -; j_call: TRBJ2-2; cdr3_aa: CASSLGPSNTGELFF; cdr3_nt: TGCGCCAGCAGCTTGGGGCCTTCGAACACCGGGGAGCTGTTTTTT
v_call: TRBV7-6; clone_size: -; d_call: TRBD1; j_call: TRBJ2-2; cdr3_aa: CASSFTGGLGGELFF; cdr3_nt: TGTGCCAGCAGCTTTACAGGGGGCCTCGGCGGGGAGCTGTTTTTT
v_call: TRBV4-1; clone_size: -; d_call: -; j_call: TRBJ2-1; cdr3_aa: CASSQPEQFF; cdr3_nt: TGCGCCAGCAGCCAGCCAGAGCAGTTCTTC